This TCR beta chain appears in the sequencing data of a study of T cell changes during pregnancy in multiple sclerosis. Measured with immunoSEQ multiplex PCR; TCRdb has only the in-frame clones, and not every one. Among some 41,000 clones listed, roughly 87% were seen once. Germline lookup yields CDR1 LNHDA and CDR2 SQIVND (reference sequence). V gave up 3 bases and J gave up 7 bases, with 21 bases separating them. The CDR3 runs to 17 residues. The V and J genes are TRBV19 and TRBJ1-4; D not certain. The source material was CD8+ T cells from peripheral blood mononuclear cells, sampled in the first trimester of pregnancy. The clonotype was recovered from a female donor with multiple sclerosis, enrolled in a pregnancy study. Here the CDR3 DNA reads TGTGCCAGTAGTATTTTTGGTGAGGGCCCGGAGGGTGAAAAACTGTTTTTT. Its translation is CASSIFGEGPEGEKLFF. Drawing the rest from reference TRBV19 and TRBJ1-4, the complete variable domain is DGGITQSPKYLFRKEGQNVTLSCEQNLNHDAMYWYRQDPGQGLRLIYYSQIVNDFQKGDIAEGYSVSREKKESFPLTVTSAQKNPTAFYLCASSIFGEGPEGEKLFFGSGTQLSVL.